Each of the 4 T cell receptor beta chains below was sequenced from the same sample in a study of T cell responses to AZD1222 COVID-19 vaccine. The protocol was immunoSEQ multiplex PCR, while the TCRdb copy is restricted to in-frame clones and leaves out a portion. The profile covers more than 150,000 clones, with around 85% appearing a single time and 5.5% to 7% taken by the ten largest. Source: peripheral blood, taken after recovery from COVID-19. All receptors derive from an adult who had recovered from COVID-19.

V gene TRBV5-1 combines with J gene TRBJ2-2; 8 nucleotides line up with TRBD1. CDR3 length equals 15 residues. Germline CDR1 reads SGHRS; CDR2 reads YFSETQ. J was trimmed by 4 bases and V by 2 bases; bases with no gene match: 4. The CDR3 sequence: CASSFGGQGTGELFF. DNA for the CDR3: TGCGCCAGCAGCTTTGGTGGACAGGGCACCGGGGAGCTGTTTTTT.

The chain employs TRBV7-9 and TRBJ1-6; D remains ambiguous. V lost 2 bases, J lost 9 bases, and 11 bases lay in between. Germline lookup yields CDR1 SEHNR and CDR2 FQNEAQ (reference sequence). The CDR3 extends over 14 amino acids. CDR3 residues: CASSLTAPGSPLHF. The CDR3, as DNA: TGTGCCAGCAGCTTAACCGCTCCCGGTTCACCCCTCCACTTT. Full variable domain (rest looked up from reference TRBV7-9 and TRBJ1-6): DTGVSQNPRHKITKRGQNVTFRCDPISEHNRLYWYRQTLGQGPEFLTYFQNEAQLEKSRLLSDRFSAERPKGSFSTLEIQRTEQGDSAMYLCASSLTAPGSPLHFGNGTRLTVT.

CDR3 residues: CASSSGGLAGAMNEQFF. CDR3 nucleotides: TGTGCCAGCAGCTCCGGGGGACTAGCGGGAGCGATGAATGAGCAGTTCTTC. This sequence joins TRBV5-8 and TRBJ2-1; 14 bases agree with TRBD2. Germline V gives CDR1 SGHTS, CDR2 YDEGEE. The length of the CDR3 is 17 residues. After removal of 3 bases from V and 7 bases from J, the junction contained 9 bases not matched to a gene.

With regard to this clone: Other DNA sequences in this specimen translate into the identical CDR3. The chain uses TRBV29-1 and TRBJ1-2; D unresolved. Germline V gene lookup returns CDR1 SQVTM and CDR2 ANQGSEA. Trimming left V 4 bases short and J 4 bases short, with 10 bases between. The CDR3 extends over 12 amino acids. This CDR3 reads CSVGSDTYGYTF. In nucleotides, the CDR3 is TGCAGCGTTGGAAGTGATACCTATGGCTACACCTTC.